This TCR beta chain was retrieved from a study of blood T cell repertoires in COVID-19. Study-level background: Donors in the United States, Italy and Spain gave samples during acute or convalescent COVID-19. T cells, B-cell-depleted T cells, or PBMCs supplied cDNA or gDNA.

Authors' processing steps: Cell counts per sample came from amplifying reference gene primers. Libraries were prepared by immunoSEQ multiplex PCR; TCRdb keeps only in-frame clonotypes and omits some of them. V and J calls plus clone size are reproduced from that table; the DNA served to infer D and trimming. The data hold about 300,000 clones, with 65% to 85% observed a single time. The ends lost 6 bases at V and 3 bases at J; junction bases unmatched: 1. This CDR3 has 12 residues. Germline-derived CDR1 and CDR2 are MNHEY and SMNVEV (reference sequence). This clone appeared a single time. The chain carries TRBV27 and TRBJ2-7; 8 nucleotides agree with TRBD1. The receptor comes from a woman in her forties or fifties with acute or convalescent COVID-19. The sequenced sample was peripheral blood. CDR3 DNA: TGTGCCAGCAGCGGACAGGGCTACGAGCAGTACTTC. It translates to CASSGQGYEQYF.